The next 8 T cell receptor beta chains were all read from a single sample in a study of CD8 T cells in Susac syndrome. RNA in amounts of roughly 0.5 to 1 ug was reverse transcribed with random hexamers. One entry per CDR3 protein results from TCRdb running MiXCR on the immunoSEQ multiplex PCR reads. Of almost 450,000 distinct CDR3 sequences listed, about 85% were seen once; the top ten hold more than 0.09%. Input material: CD8+ T cells from PBMCs. These receptors were collected from a human donor with multiple sclerosis.

The rearrangement uses TRBV28 and TRBJ2-3; 9 bases are shared with TRBD1. The J segment lost 5 bases and the V segment lost 0 bases, leaving 3 bases of the junction unmatched. Looked up from germline, CDR1 is MDHEN and CDR2 is SYDVKM. This CDR3 region has 15 residues. CDR3 loop: CASSLWDRGGDTQYF. The CDR3 coding sequence is TGTGCCAGCAGTTTATGGGACAGGGGAGGAGATACGCAGTATTTT.

This rearrangement joins TRBV4-2 to TRBJ1-3, with TRBD1 as a possible D gene (5 bases). Germline lookup yields CDR1 LGHNA and CDR2 YNFKEQ. Trimming took 4 bases from V and 6 from J, leaving 16 bases between them. CDR3 size: 15 residues. The CDR3 region is CASSPPGTTENTIYF. CDR3 sequence (DNA): TGTGCCAGCAGCCCCCCCGGGACGACTGAAAACACCATATATTTT.

J is TRBJ1-6 and V is TRBV11-2; D is uncertain. The CDR3 is made up of 14 amino acids. V shed 3 bases and J shed 4 bases, with 7 bases lying between them. Looked up from germline, CDR1 is SGHAT and CDR2 is FQNNGV. CDR3 nucleotides: TGTGCCAGCAGCTTCGATGGTTATAATTCACCCCTCCACTTT. This codes for CASSFDGYNSPLHF.

In DNA form, the CDR3 reads TGTGCCAGCAGTTCCTTTGGTGCGGGGACAGGGATTAGCGGGGAGCTGTTTTTT. Encoded protein: CASSSFGAGTGISGELFF. V gene TRBV28 combines with J gene TRBJ2-2; 9 nucleotides agree with TRBD1. The CDR3 has 18 amino acids. Per the germline V gene, CDR1 is MDHEN and CDR2 is SYDVKM. Germline trimming cut 4 bases from V and 7 bases from J; bases unmatched to any gene: 16.

The CDR3 DNA follows: TGTGCCAGCAGTTACCTTTTAGAAAGCAATGAGCAGTTCTTC. It is translated as CASSYLLESNEQFF. J is TRBJ2-1 and V is TRBV6-5; no clear D gene. The CDR3 extends over 14 amino acids. Germline V CDR1 and CDR2: MNHEY, SVGAGI. The germline V and J ends were trimmed by 2 bases and 6 bases, with 11 bases remaining between them.

This chain uses TRBV19 with TRBJ2-1, with a tentative D call TRBD2 (5 bases). The CDR3 spans 15 residues. V lost 3 bases to trimming and J lost 2 bases, with 11 bases between them. The germline V gene encodes CDR1 LNHDA and CDR2 SQIVND (reference sequence). CDR3 sequence (DNA): TGTGCCAGTAGTATGACTACCGGCACCTACAATGAGCAGTTCTTC. Translation: CASSMTTGTYNEQFF.

This chain uses TRBV2 with TRBJ2-5, with TRBD2 matching over 8 bases. The CDR3 sequence is 12 residues long. J was trimmed by 4 bases and V by 10 bases; bases with no gene match: 5. Germline loops: CDR1 SNHLY, CDR2 FYNNEI. The CDR3 coding sequence is TGTGCCACCATAGCGGGAACAGAGACCCAGTACTTC. Translated, it gives CATIAGTETQYF.

The CDR3: CASSQSGVAQETQYF. DNA for the CDR3: TGCGCCAGCAGCCAAAGCGGGGTGGCCCAAGAGACCCAGTACTTC. This rearrangement joins TRBV4-1 to TRBJ2-5; 7 bases fit TRBD2. With V trimmed by 2 bases and J by 1 base, 4 bases remained unmatched. The length of the CDR3 is 15 residues. Germline CDR1 and CDR2: MGHRA and YSYEKL.